This entry lists 23 T cell receptor beta chains sequenced from one sample in a study of T cells expressing NK-cell markers. TCRdb reprocessed the 5' RACE reads and stores each CDR3 protein as one record, lacking DNA. This table lists some 150,000 distinct CDR3 sequences. Sequenced: blood T cells: a sorted CD56 or NKG2C T cell subset, CD4+ or CD8+ T cells, or bulk PBMC T cells (not recorded which). The origin of the receptors is a man between 18 and 29 years old in good health.

J is TRBJ2-1 and V is TRBV7-9; TCRdb proposes TRBD1, but this gene call is untestable without DNA. The CDR3 has 14 residues. CDR1 and CDR2 (germline): SEHNR, FQNEAQ (reference sequence). This CDR3 is CASSRRAGGREQFF. The full variable domain, with the rest looked up from reference TRBV7-9 and TRBJ2-1, is DTGVSQNPRHKITKRGQNVTFRCDPISEHNRLYWYRQTLGQGPEFLTYFQNEAQLEKSRLLSDRFSAERPKGSFSTLEIQRTEQGDSAMYLCASSRRAGGREQFFGPGTRLTVL.

This chain's CDR3 is CSANPRTRRGTDTQYF. The chain carries TRBV20-1 and TRBJ2-3; TCRdb lists TRBD2, though no DNA is available to test this call. From germline, CDR1 is DFQATT and CDR2 SNEGSKA (reference sequence). This CDR3 has 16 amino acids.

The V call is TRBV10-3, the J call TRBJ2-7; without DNA, the TCRdb call of TRBD1 cannot be checked. The CDR3 loop spans 17 amino acids. Germline V gene sequence: CDR1 ENHRY, CDR2 SYGVKD. CDR3 protein: CAISEGEGQGLPYEQYF.

The chain links TRBV5-1 to TRBJ2-7; checking the TCRdb D call of TRBD1 is not possible without DNA. Per germline, CDR1 SGHRS and CDR2 YFSETQ. The CDR3 sequence is 14 residues long. The CDR3 sequence: CASRRPGVDYEQYF.

The chain recombines TRBV5-8 with TRBJ2-2; there is no DNA to check the TCRdb D call of TRBD1. This CDR3 has 15 residues. Germline V gives CDR1 SGHTS, CDR2 YDEGEE. CDR3 in amino acids: CASSLEGAPAGELFF.

The chain combines TRBV7-9 with TRBJ1-1. Germline values: CDR1 SEHNR, CDR2 FQNEAQ (reference sequence). CDR3 length: 13 amino acids. Here the CDR3 reads CASSPTLDSKAFF. The full variable domain, completed using reference TRBV7-9 and TRBJ1-1, is DTGVSQNPRHKITKRGQNVTFRCDPISEHNRLYWYRQTLGQGPEFLTYFQNEAQLEKSRLLSDRFSAERPKGSFSTLEIQRTEQGDSAMYLCASSPTLDSKAFFGQGTRLTVV.

The chain uses TRBV20-1 and TRBJ2-7; TCRdb names TRBD1, which stays unverified in the absence of DNA. Looked up from germline, CDR1 is DFQATT and CDR2 is SNEGSKA (reference sequence). The CDR3 contains 14 residues. The CDR3 spells CSAPGTGSSYEQYF.

The chain combines TRBV19 with TRBJ1-2; with no DNA, the TCRdb D assignment of TRBD1 cannot be verified. CDR3 length: 15 residues. The germline CDR1 and CDR2 sequences are LNHDA and SQIVND (reference sequence). The CDR3 is CASSIISGSKYGYTF.

V gene TRBV29-1 combines with J gene TRBJ2-1; the D call of TRBD2 rests on TCRdb alone, since no DNA is present to check it. From germline, CDR1 is SQVTM and CDR2 ANQGSEA. The CDR3 is made up of 13 amino acids. CDR3 protein: CSVSGLAGGEQFF.

The J gene is TRBJ2-2, the V gene TRBV11-2; TCRdb returns TRBD1, unconfirmable since there is no DNA. The germline V gene has CDR1 SGHAT and CDR2 FQNNGV. The CDR3 totals 15 residues. The CDR3 is CASPLSREMGGELFF.

V gene TRBV30 combines with J gene TRBJ2-1; TCRdb selects TRBD2, and the lack of DNA leaves this call unchecked. This CDR3 is 17 amino acids long. The germline CDR1 and CDR2 sequences are GTSNPN and SVGIG (reference sequence). CDR3 in amino acids: CAWSVSLGLRSYNEQFF.

The rearrangement uses TRBV7-2 and TRBJ2-3; the TRBD1 assignment by TCRdb is unverifiable without DNA. Per germline, CDR1 SGHTA and CDR2 FQGNSA. This CDR3 spans 16 amino acids. Here the CDR3 reads CASSLPGQGFGDTQYF.

The chain combines TRBV4-1 with TRBJ2-1; the D call of TRBD2 rests on TCRdb alone, since no DNA is present to check it. This CDR3 has 16 residues. Looked up from germline, CDR1 is MGHRA and CDR2 is YSYEKL. CDR3 loop: CASSLGWTSGNNEQFF.

The chain's CDR3 is CASSPRTGQETQYF. This chain uses TRBV27 with TRBJ2-5; without DNA, the TCRdb call of TRBD1 cannot be checked. The CDR3 runs 14 residues. Per the germline V gene, CDR1 is MNHEY and CDR2 is SMNVEV (reference sequence).

V usage is TRBV6-2 or TRBV6-3 and J usage is TRBJ2-7. Germline CDR1 and CDR2: MNHEY and SVGEGT. This CDR3 has 14 amino acids. CDR3 residues: CASSYPGVTYEQYF.

The chain links TRBV6-4 to TRBJ2-3. The CDR3 runs 13 residues. CDR1 MRHNA and CDR2 SNTAGT come from the germline V gene. CDR3 sequence reads: CASSDSAADTQYF.

The chain employs TRBV7-6 and TRBJ2-1; the D gene TCRdb calls, TRBD1, cannot be checked with no DNA. The CDR3 is made up of 14 amino acids. The germline V gene has CDR1 SGHVS and CDR2 FNYEAQ. Here the CDR3 reads CASSLLGGYNEQFF.

V gene TRBV13 combines with J gene TRBJ1-1. CDR1 is PRHDT and CDR2 is FYEKMQ in the germline V gene (reference sequence). This CDR3 is 12 amino acids long. CDR3 sequence reads: CASSSNSYEAFF. Together with reference TRBV13 and TRBJ1-1, the CDR3 gives the full variable domain: AAGVIQSPRHLIKEKRETATLKCYPIPRHDTVYWYQQGPGQDPQFLISFYEKMQSDKGSIPDRFSAQQFSDYHSELNMSSLELGDSALYFCASSSNSYEAFFGQGTRLTVV.

The chain employs TRBV12-3 or TRBV12-4 and TRBJ2-2. The CDR3 has 12 residues. The CDR3 spells CASRSVVGELFF.

The chain uses TRBV12-3 or TRBV12-4 and TRBJ2-1; as DNA is missing, the TRBD2 call by TCRdb cannot be tested. The CDR3 is 13 amino acids. The CDR3: CAIDSGRVDEQFF.

This chain joins TRBV12-3 or TRBV12-4 and TRBJ2-3; TCRdb's D gene call, TRBD2, goes unchecked for lack of DNA. The CDR3 covers 14 residues. CDR3 sequence: CASRGDSNTDTQYF.

CDR3 in amino acids: CASSLVPRSTSGFRETQYF. The V call is TRBV12-3 or TRBV12-4, the J call TRBJ2-5; the D gene TCRdb calls, TRBD2, cannot be checked with no DNA. CDR3 length equals 19 residues.

This chain links TRBV5-1 with TRBJ2-1. Germline assignment: CDR1 SGHRS and CDR2 YFSETQ. The CDR3 has 16 amino acids. The CDR3: CASSFDQRYLSNEQFF.